Listed here are 2 T cell receptor beta chains from one sample, sequenced in a study of neurological immune-mediated disorders. Sample time point: longitudinal time-point 3. Each CDR3 protein gets one entry after TCRdb re-called the 5' RACE reads with MiXCR. The table shows roughly 57,000 distinct CDR3 sequences, with roughly 8.4% occurring only once. Sequenced material: PBMCs. These receptors all come from a woman between 40 and 50 years old in good health.

This clonotype was seen at least ten times. The chain recombines TRBV29-1 with TRBJ2-7, with TRBD1 identical over 8 bases. V shed 7 bases and J 4 bases; nucleotides not matched to a gene: 12. The CDR3 extends over 14 amino acids. Germline loops: CDR1 SQVTM, CDR2 ANQGSEA. The CDR3 region has the DNA TGCAGCGCATCGACAGGGGTTTCGGTTTACGAGCAGTACTTC. Protein: CSASTGVSVYEQYF.

This clonotype has more than one count but fewer than ten. The chain recombines TRBV7-2 with TRBJ1-5, with 7 bases fitting TRBD1. Germline CDR1 is SGHTA and CDR2 is FQGNSA. The CDR3 runs to 13 residues. The J segment lost 4 bases and the V segment lost 5 bases, leaving 2 bases of the junction unmatched. In nucleotides, the CDR3 is TGTGCCAGCAGCCCGGGACAGAATCAGCCCCAGCATTTT. As protein: CASSPGQNQPQHF. Using reference TRBV7-2 and TRBJ1-5 for the parts outside the CDR3, the full variable domain is GAGVSQSPSNKVTEKGKDVELRCDPISGHTALYWYRQSLGQGLEFLIYFQGNSAPDKSGLPSDRFSAERTGGSVSTLTIQRTQQEDSAVYLCASSPGQNQPQHFGDGTRLSIL.